Reported below is one T cell receptor beta chain. Libraries were prepared by immunoSEQ multiplex PCR; TCRdb keeps only in-frame clonotypes and omits some of them. The data show 19,000 or so clones, around 80% seen once. The CDR3 has 15 amino acids. Trimming took 2 bases from V and 3 from J, leaving 11 bases between them. From germline, CDR1 is SGHNT and CDR2 YENEEA. Tumor samples were obtained before definitive surgery or chemotherapy. These data belong to a study of high-grade serous ovarian cancer treatment subgroups. About the research overall: Each sample yielded on average 7,494 unique TCR beta rearrangements from 11,000 to 15,000 reads.

This TCR came from a human donor with high-grade serous ovarian cancer. Sequencing input: tumor tissue. V is TRBV11-3 and J is TRBJ1-3; a possible D gene is TRBD1 (5 bases). The CDR3 region has the DNA TGTGCCAGCAGCTTACAGGGTTCGGGTGGAAACACCATATATTTT. Translation gives CASSLQGSGGNTIYF.